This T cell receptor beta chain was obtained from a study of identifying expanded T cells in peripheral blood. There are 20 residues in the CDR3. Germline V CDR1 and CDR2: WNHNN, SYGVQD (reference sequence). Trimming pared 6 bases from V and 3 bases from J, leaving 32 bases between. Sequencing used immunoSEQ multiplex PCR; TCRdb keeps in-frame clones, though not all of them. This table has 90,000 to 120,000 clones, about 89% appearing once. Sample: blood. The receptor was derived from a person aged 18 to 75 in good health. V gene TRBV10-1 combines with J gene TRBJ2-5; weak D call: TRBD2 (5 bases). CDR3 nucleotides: TGCGCCAGCAGACCTCAGAGCGGTGAAAGACGATATCAAAGTAAAGAGACCCAGTACTTC. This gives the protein CASRPQSGERRYQSKETQYF.